Shown below are 22 T cell receptor beta chains from a single sample sequenced in a study of identical twins. TCRdb processed the 5' RACE reads anew with MiXCR; each CDR3 protein has one entry. This table has hundreds of thousands of distinct CDR3 sequences, 12% appearing once. The same specimen was also included in a second study, on yellow fever vaccine responses in identical twins.

The sequenced material came from PBMCs. All receptors derive from a woman aged 18-35 years in good health.

The rearrangement uses TRBV14 and TRBJ2-1; D may match TRBD1 or TRBD2 (5 bases each). V was clipped by 3 bases and J by 4 bases, with 13 bases between them. The CDR3 is made up of 15 amino acids. Germline lookup yields CDR1 SGHDN and CDR2 FVKESK. The CDR3 here is CASSHGTTLYNEQFF. The CDR3 DNA reads as TGTGCCAGCAGCCACGGGACGACCCTTTACAATGAGCAGTTCTTC.

This clonotype has more than one count but fewer than ten. In DNA form, the CDR3 reads TGTGCCAGCAGCTTAGCGCTCTCGACAGTATACAATGAGCAGTTCTTC. It encodes CASSLALSTVYNEQFF. The chain carries TRBV7-2 and TRBJ2-1; D may be TRBD1 (5 bases). The length of the CDR3 is 16 residues. Germline loops: CDR1 SGHTA, CDR2 FQGNSA. V was shortened by 0 bases and J by 4 bases, with 13 bases between the two germline ends. The full variable domain, rest sourced from reference TRBV7-2 and TRBJ2-1, is GAGVSQSPSNKVTEKGKDVELRCDPISGHTALYWYRQSLGQGLEFLIYFQGNSAPDKSGLPSDRFSAERTGGSVSTLTIQRTQQEDSAVYLCASSLALSTVYNEQFFGPGTRLTVL.

The V gene is TRBV20-1, the J gene TRBJ2-1; TRBD1 matches 8 bases. Germline values: CDR1 DFQATT, CDR2 SNEGSKA (reference sequence). Trimming cost V 1 base and J 5 bases; bases outside gene matches: 4. This CDR3 contains 14 residues. This CDR3 is CSARVSGGNNEQFF. The CDR3 nucleotides read TGCAGTGCTAGAGTGTCAGGGGGCAACAATGAGCAGTTCTTC.

This clonotype has only a few counts. This sequence joins TRBV3-1 and TRBJ2-2; a weak D match, TRBD2 (6 bases). The CDR3 is made up of 16 amino acids. V was cut by 6 bases and J by 4 bases, with 18 bases left in between. Germline V gene lookup returns CDR1 LGHDT and CDR2 YNNKEL (reference sequence). The CDR3 loop is CASRTLSEGGTGELFF. CDR3 nucleotide sequence: TGTGCCAGCAGGACTCTTTCCGAGGGAGGCACCGGGGAGCTGTTTTTT.

The chain has TRBV14 and TRBJ2-5; 9 bases are shared with TRBD1. The CDR3 extends over 14 amino acids. With V trimmed by 4 bases and J by 5 bases, 5 bases remained unmatched. CDR1 is SGHDN, CDR2 FVKESK, per germline. The CDR3 loop is CASSPHRGRETQYF. In DNA form, the CDR3 reads TGTGCCAGCAGCCCCCACAGGGGGCGGGAGACCCAGTACTTC.

The rearrangement links TRBV11-2 to TRBJ2-5; 7 positions agree with TRBD2. Trimming removed 1 base from V and 4 bases from J; junction bases left unmatched: 15. The germline gives CDR1 SGHAT, CDR2 FQNNGV. This CDR3 has 18 amino acids. The CDR3 nucleotides read TGTGCCAGCAGCTTAGGACTAGCCACTAGCTGGACTCGAGAGACCCAGTACTTC. This translates into CASSLGLATSWTRETQYF.

This clonotype was seen many times. J is TRBJ2-1 and V is TRBV5-6, with 8 positions matching TRBD1. The V and J ends lost 4 bases and 0 bases, in that order; junction bases with no gene match: 9. The CDR3 is 17 residues long. Germline V gives CDR1 SGHDT, CDR2 YYEEEE. CDR3 in amino acids: CASSHTSRGLSYNEQFF. DNA of the CDR3: TGTGCCAGCAGCCATACGTCCAGGGGGCTCTCCTACAATGAGCAGTTCTTC.

The CDR3 DNA reads TGTGCCAGCAGTTATCAAACTGACAGGGGATCCTACAATGAGCAGTTCTTC. As protein: CASSYQTDRGSYNEQFF. The rearrangement links TRBV25-1 to TRBJ2-1; 8 nucleotides match TRBD1. The length of the CDR3 is 17 residues. From germline, CDR1 is MGHDK and CDR2 SYGVNS. V was pared by 5 bases and J by 1 base, with 10 bases of the junction left unmatched.

This clonotype came up a few times. The V and J genes are TRBV12-3 or TRBV12-4 and TRBJ2-1; no clear D gene. The length of the CDR3 is 13 residues. Trimming removed 7 bases from V and 6 bases from J, with 13 bases in between. The CDR3 DNA is TGTGCCAGCACCCCGATCCTTAGCAATGAGCAGTTCTTC. This encodes CASTPILSNEQFF.

This clonotype has a count of ten or more. The chain uses TRBV5-1 and TRBJ2-7; a weak D match, TRBD1 (5 bases). Looked up from germline, CDR1 is SGHRS and CDR2 is YFSETQ. V was clipped by 0 bases and J by 5 bases, with 18 bases between them. The CDR3 totals 16 residues. The CDR3 DNA reads as TGCGCCAGCAGCTTGGATAGCTCAGGGTCCTCGGACGAGCAGTACTTC. This codes for CASSLDSSGSSDEQYF.

This clonotype was detected only a few times. This rearrangement joins TRBV11-2 to TRBJ2-3, with D possibly TRBD2 on 5 matching bases. V lost 5 bases to trimming and J lost 3 bases, with 15 bases between them. The CDR3 runs to 15 residues. Per the germline V gene, CDR1 is SGHAT and CDR2 is FQNNGV. The CDR3: CASSRGLGKTDTQYF. The DNA for the CDR3 is TGTGCCAGCAGCCGCGGGTTGGGGAAAACAGATACGCAGTATTTT.

This chain's CDR3 is CASSSHAGSGSADTQYF. In DNA, the CDR3 is TGTGCCAGCAGCTCCCACGCGGGGAGCGGATCTGCAGATACGCAGTATTTT. This sequence joins TRBV9 and TRBJ2-3; a possible D gene is TRBD2 (6 bases). Trimming pared 4 bases from V and 4 bases from J, leaving 22 bases between. This CDR3 has 17 amino acids. Germline V gene data show CDR1 as SGDLS and CDR2 as YYNGEE.

This clonotype has just a few counts. This chain connects TRBV2 to TRBJ1-1; 7 nucleotides agree with TRBD1. This CDR3 contains 15 residues. Trimming cost V 6 bases and J 1 base; bases outside gene matches: 8. Germline CDR1 is SNHLY and CDR2 is FYNNEI. DNA for the CDR3: TGTGCCAGCAGGGAAACAGGGGCGCCGAACACTGAAGCTTTCTTT. This sequence encodes CASRETGAPNTEAFF.

The chain recombines TRBV2 with TRBJ2-5; D not certain. Trimming took 8 bases from V and 3 from J, leaving 10 bases between them. The CDR3 has 12 amino acids. Germline CDR1 is SNHLY and CDR2 is FYNNEI. The CDR3, as DNA: TGTGCCAGCTACACGGTCGAAGAGACCCAGTACTTC. Translation: CASYTVEETQYF.

The J gene is TRBJ2-5, the V gene TRBV7-9, with D tentatively TRBD2 (7 bases). This CDR3 is 11 amino acids long. Germline values: CDR1 SEHNR, CDR2 FQNEAQ (reference sequence). The germline V and J ends were trimmed by 7 bases and 6 bases, with 9 bases remaining between them. The CDR3 bases are TGTGCCAGCAAGGGGGGGAAGACCCAGTACTTC. Translated, it gives CASKGGKTQYF.

The table lists this clonotype with a few counts. The chain is built from TRBV12-3 or TRBV12-4 and TRBJ2-4; 16 nucleotides match TRBD2. Germline trimming cut 9 bases from V and 0 bases from J; bases unmatched to any gene: 8. The CDR3 is made up of 18 amino acids. For the CDR3, the DNA is TGTGCCAGTATGGGACTAGCGGGAGGGCTGAAAGCCAAAAACATTCAGTACTTC. It specifies CASMGLAGGLKAKNIQYF.

This clonotype was seen more than once but under ten times. The V and J genes are TRBV7-9 and TRBJ2-1, with D tentatively TRBD2 (5 bases). This CDR3 comprises 15 residues. Trimming pared 1 base from V and 8 bases from J, leaving 15 bases between. The germline V gene encodes CDR1 SEHNR and CDR2 FQNEAQ (reference sequence). CDR3 amino acids: CASSLVGVSVDEQFF. DNA for the CDR3: TGTGCCAGCAGCTTAGTCGGAGTTAGCGTCGATGAGCAGTTCTTC.

This clonotype occurred a few times. The chain has TRBV20-1 and TRBJ2-1; 11 bases agree with TRBD2. This CDR3 has 14 amino acids. V lost 1 base and J lost 9; bases outside the gene matches: 5. From germline, CDR1 is DFQATT and CDR2 SNEGSKA (reference sequence). CDR3 nucleotide sequence: TGCAGTGCTAGAGCGACTAGCGGGGATATTGAGCAGTTCTTC. Its translation: CSARATSGDIEQFF.

The chain has TRBV10-3 and TRBJ2-5, with TRBD2 matching over 13 bases. The CDR3 extends over 15 amino acids. CDR1 and CDR2 from the germline V gene are ENHRY and SYGVKD. The V and J ends lost 6 bases and 5 bases, in that order; junction bases with no gene match: 6. The CDR3 DNA is TGTGCCATCAGCAGGACTAGCGGGAGAGACGAGACCCAGTACTTC. This encodes CAISRTSGRDETQYF.

The chain carries TRBV24-1 and TRBJ1-5, with TRBD1 matching over 8 bases. Looked up from germline, CDR1 is KGHDR and CDR2 is SFDVKD. The CDR3 is 14 residues long. Trimming removed 3 bases from V and 7 bases from J; junction bases left unmatched: 4. This CDR3 is CATSDRTGYQPQHF. CDR3 DNA: TGTGCCACCAGTGATCGGACAGGGTACCAGCCCCAGCATTTT.

The chain links TRBV5-4 to TRBJ2-3; D may correspond to TRBD1 or TRBD2 (5 bases each). CDR1 and CDR2 from the germline V gene are SGHNT and YYREEE (reference sequence). V lost 2 bases and J lost 0, with 13 bases in between. This CDR3 comprises 16 residues. CDR3 sequence: CASSFARDRSTDTQYF. The CDR3 region has the DNA TGTGCCAGCAGCTTCGCCAGGGACCGTAGCACAGATACGCAGTATTTT.

V is TRBV5-1 and J is TRBJ2-7; D might be TRBD1 (6 bases). Trimming removed 0 bases from V and 0 bases from J, with 7 bases in between. The CDR3 consists of 14 residues. Germline V lookup: CDR1 SGHRS, CDR2 YFSETQ. CDR3 bases: TGCGCCAGCAGCTTGGGACAGGACTCCTACGAGCAGTACGTC. Its protein product is CASSLGQDSYEQYV.